Below, one TCR beta chain is given with its context. Its antigen is unknown. This sample is drawn from a study of shared clonotypes between healthy human individuals. Replicate sorted-subset PCRs were loaded with around 0.2 ug DNA, 30,000 or so T cell genomes. Data came from immunoSEQ multiplex PCR; TCRdb stores just in-frame clones and leaves some out. The profile covers 2,500,000 or so clones, with under 95% appearing a single time and 0.36% taken by the ten largest. The germline V gene encodes CDR1 SEHNR and CDR2 FQNEAQ (reference sequence). The CDR3 spans 15 residues. V was cut by 1 base and J by 5 bases, with 11 bases left in between. Notes on the study in general: Generally, naive subsets (rather than memory subsets) showed larger estimated richness. Researchers sampled only blood; tissue repertoires likely differ. Non-shared clonotypes were found to have lower generation probabilities than the clonotypes that were shared by all four of the sorted-subset donors.

The gene calls are TRBV7-9 and TRBJ1-4, with TRBD1 as a possible D gene (6 bases). This clonotype was obtained from a man between 18 and 29 years old in good health. Some clones in this sample may be carry-over from other donors' samples. Sample: naive CD4+ T cells from PBMCs. Subset defined: CD45RA+ positively selected. In DNA form, the CDR3 reads TGTGCCAGCAGCTTAGTATACAGGGAGAATGAAAAACTGTTTTTT. Protein: CASSLVYRENEKLFF.